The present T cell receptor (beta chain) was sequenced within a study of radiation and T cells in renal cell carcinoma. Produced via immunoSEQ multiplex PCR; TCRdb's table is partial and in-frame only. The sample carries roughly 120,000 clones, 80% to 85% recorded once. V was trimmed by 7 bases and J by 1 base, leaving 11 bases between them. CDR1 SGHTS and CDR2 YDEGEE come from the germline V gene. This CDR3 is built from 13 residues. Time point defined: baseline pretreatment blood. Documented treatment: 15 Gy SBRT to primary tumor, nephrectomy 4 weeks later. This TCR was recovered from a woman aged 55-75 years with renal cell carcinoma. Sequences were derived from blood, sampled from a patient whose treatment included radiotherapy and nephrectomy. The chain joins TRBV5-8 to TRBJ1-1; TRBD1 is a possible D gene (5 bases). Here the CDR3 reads CASRVGGNTEAFF. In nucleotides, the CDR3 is TGTGCCAGCCGGGTTGGGGGGAACACTGAAGCTTTCTTT.